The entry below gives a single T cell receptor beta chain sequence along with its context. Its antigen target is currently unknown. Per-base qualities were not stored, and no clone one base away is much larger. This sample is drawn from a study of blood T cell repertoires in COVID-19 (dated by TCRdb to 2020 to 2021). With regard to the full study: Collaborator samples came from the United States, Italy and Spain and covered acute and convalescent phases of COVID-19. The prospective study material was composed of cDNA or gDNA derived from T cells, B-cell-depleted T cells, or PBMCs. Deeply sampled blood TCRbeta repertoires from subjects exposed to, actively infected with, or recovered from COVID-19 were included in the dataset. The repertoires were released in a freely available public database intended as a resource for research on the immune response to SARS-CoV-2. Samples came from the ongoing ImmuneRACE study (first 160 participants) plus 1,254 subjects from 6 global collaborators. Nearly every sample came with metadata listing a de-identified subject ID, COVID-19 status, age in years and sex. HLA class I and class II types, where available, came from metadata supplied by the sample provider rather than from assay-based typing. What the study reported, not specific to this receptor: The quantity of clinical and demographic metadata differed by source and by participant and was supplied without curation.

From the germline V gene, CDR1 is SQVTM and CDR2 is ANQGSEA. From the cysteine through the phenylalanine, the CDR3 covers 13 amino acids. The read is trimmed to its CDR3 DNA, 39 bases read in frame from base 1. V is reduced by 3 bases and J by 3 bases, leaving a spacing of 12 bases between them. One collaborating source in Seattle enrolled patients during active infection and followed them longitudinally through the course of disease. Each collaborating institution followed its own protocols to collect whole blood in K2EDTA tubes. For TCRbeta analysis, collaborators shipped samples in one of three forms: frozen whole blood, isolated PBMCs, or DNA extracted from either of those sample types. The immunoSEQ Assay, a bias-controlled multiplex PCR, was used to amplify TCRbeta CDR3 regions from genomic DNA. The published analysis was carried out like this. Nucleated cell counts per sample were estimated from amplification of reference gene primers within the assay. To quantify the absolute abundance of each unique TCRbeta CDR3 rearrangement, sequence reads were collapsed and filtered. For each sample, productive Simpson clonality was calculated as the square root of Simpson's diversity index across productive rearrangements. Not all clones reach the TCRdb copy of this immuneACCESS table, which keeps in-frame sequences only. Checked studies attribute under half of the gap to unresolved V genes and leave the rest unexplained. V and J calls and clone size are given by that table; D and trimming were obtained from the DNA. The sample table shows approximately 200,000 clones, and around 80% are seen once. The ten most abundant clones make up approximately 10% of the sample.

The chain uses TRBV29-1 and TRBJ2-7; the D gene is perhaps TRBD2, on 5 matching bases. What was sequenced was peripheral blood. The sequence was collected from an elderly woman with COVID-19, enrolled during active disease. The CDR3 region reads CSVEKALGYEQYF. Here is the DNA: TGCAGCGTTGAGAAGGCACTAGGCTACGAGCAGTACTTC.